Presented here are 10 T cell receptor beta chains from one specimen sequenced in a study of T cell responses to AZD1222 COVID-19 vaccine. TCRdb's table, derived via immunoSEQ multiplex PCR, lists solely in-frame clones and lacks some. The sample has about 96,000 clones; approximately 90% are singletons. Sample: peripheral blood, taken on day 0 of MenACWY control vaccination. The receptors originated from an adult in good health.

The CDR3 region is CASRVYGGGQSNIQYF. The CDR3 bases are TGTGCCAGCAGGGTGTATGGAGGGGGACAATCAAACATTCAGTACTTC. V gene TRBV2 combines with J gene TRBJ2-4; D is tentatively TRBD1 or TRBD2 (6 bases each). This CDR3 contains 16 residues. Trimming took 6 bases from V and 6 from J, leaving 21 bases between them. Germline CDR1 and CDR2: SNHLY and FYNNEI. Variable domain in full (rest from reference TRBV2 and TRBJ2-4): EPEVTQTPSHQVTQMGQEVILRCVPISNHLYFYWYRQILGQKVEFLVSFYNNEISEKSEIFDDQFSVERPDGSNFTLKIRSTKLEDSAMYFCASRVYGGGQSNIQYFGAGTRLSVL.

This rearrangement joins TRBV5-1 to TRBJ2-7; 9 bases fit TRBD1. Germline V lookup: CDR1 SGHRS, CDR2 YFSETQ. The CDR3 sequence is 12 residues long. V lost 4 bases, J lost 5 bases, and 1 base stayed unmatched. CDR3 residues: CASSGTGHEQYF. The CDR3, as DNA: TGCGCCAGCAGCGGGACAGGGCACGAGCAGTACTTC.

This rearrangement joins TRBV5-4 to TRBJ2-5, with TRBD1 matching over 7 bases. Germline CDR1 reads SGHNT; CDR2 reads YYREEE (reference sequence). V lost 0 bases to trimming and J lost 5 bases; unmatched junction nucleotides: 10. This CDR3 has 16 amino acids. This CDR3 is CASSLGGQGVWETQYF. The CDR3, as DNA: TGTGCCAGCAGCTTGGGGGGGCAGGGGGTATGGGAGACCCAGTACTTC.

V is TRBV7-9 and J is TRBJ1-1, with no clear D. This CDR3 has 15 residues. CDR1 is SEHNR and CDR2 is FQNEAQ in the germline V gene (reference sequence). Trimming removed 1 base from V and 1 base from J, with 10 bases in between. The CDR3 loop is CASSLERMKNTEAFF. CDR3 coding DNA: TGTGCCAGCAGCTTAGAACGCATGAAGAACACTGAAGCTTTCTTT.

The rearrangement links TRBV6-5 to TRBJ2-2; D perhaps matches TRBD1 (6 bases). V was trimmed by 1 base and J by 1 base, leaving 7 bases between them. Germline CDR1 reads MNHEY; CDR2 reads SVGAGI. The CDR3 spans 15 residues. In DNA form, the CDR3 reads TGTGCCAGCAGTTACTTAGGGGGGAACACCGGGGAGCTGTTTTTT. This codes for CASSYLGGNTGELFF.

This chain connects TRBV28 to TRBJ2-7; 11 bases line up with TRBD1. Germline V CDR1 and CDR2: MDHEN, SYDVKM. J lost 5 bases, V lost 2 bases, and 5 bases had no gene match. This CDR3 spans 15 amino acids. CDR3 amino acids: CASSLREGQGDEQYF. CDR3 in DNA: TGTGCCAGCAGTTTAAGGGAGGGACAGGGGGACGAGCAGTACTTC.

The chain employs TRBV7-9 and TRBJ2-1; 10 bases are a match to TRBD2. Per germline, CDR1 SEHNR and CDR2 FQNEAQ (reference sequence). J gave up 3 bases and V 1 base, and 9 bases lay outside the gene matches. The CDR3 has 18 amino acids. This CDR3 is CASSLVRVLAGIYNEQFF. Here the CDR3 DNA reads TGTGCCAGCAGCTTAGTCAGGGTACTAGCGGGGATCTACAATGAGCAGTTCTTC.

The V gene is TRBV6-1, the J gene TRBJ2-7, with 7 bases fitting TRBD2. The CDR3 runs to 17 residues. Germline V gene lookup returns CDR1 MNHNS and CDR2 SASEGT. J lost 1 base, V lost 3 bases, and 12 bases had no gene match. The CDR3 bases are TGTGCCAGCAGTGACCCAGGCCTAGCGGAGCGATCCTACGAGCAGTACTTC. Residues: CASSDPGLAERSYEQYF.

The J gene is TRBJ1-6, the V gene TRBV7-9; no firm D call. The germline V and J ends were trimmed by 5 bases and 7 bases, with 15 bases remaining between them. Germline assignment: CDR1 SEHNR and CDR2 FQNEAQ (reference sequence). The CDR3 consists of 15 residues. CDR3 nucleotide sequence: TGTGCCAGCAGCCCGGTCCCACTACAGAATTCACCCCTCCACTTT. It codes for CASSPVPLQNSPLHF.

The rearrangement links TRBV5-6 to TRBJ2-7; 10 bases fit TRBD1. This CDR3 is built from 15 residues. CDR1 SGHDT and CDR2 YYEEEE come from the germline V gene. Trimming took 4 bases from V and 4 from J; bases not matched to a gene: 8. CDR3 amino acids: CASSQKGTGVYEQYF. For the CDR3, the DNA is TGTGCCAGCAGCCAAAAGGGGACAGGGGTGTACGAGCAGTACTTC.